This T cell receptor (beta chain) was sequenced during a study of blood T cell repertoires in COVID-19. Across the whole study: Sites in the United States, Italy and Spain provided acute and convalescent COVID-19 samples.

Clones were read by immunoSEQ multiplex PCR, and TCRdb kept only the in-frame ones, dropping some. The table includes around 230,000 clones, roughly 87% detected once. The CDR3 totals 16 residues. CDR1 and CDR2 (germline): MNHEY, SMNVEV (reference sequence). Losses at the gene ends were 6 bases for V and 3 bases for J; bases not matched to a gene: 13. The TCR sequence derives from a man aged 18-30 years with acute COVID-19. The sample consisted of PBMCs or T cells enriched from blood (not recorded which). V is TRBV27 and J is TRBJ2-7, with 8 bases identical to TRBD2. The CDR3 DNA reads TGTGCCAGCAGCTTAGCTTTCGGACTAGCAGTCTACGAGCAGTACTTC. It encodes CASSLAFGLAVYEQYF.